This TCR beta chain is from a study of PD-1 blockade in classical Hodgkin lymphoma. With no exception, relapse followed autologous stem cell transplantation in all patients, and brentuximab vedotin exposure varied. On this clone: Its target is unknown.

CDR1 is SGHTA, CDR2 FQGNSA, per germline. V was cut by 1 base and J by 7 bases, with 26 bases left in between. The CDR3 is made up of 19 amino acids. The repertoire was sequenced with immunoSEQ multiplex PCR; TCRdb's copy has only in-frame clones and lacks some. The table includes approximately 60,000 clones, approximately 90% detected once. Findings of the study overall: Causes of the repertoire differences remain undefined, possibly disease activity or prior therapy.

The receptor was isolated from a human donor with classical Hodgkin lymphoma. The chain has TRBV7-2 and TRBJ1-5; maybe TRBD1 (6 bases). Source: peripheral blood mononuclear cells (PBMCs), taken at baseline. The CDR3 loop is CASSLEVGWGQVKWQPQHF. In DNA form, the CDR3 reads TGTGCCAGCAGCTTAGAGGTCGGTTGGGGGCAGGTCAAGTGGCAGCCCCAGCATTTT.